A selection of T cell receptor beta chains follows, all from one sample in a study of beta chain features in type 1 diabetes. Produced via immunoSEQ multiplex PCR; TCRdb's table is partial and in-frame only. The sample includes around 240,000 clones, more than 65% of them seen just once. Sequences were obtained from naive CD4+ T cells from blood. All receptors derive from a man between 25 and 39 years old in good health. CDR3s include the opening cysteine and the closing phenylalanine or tryptophan. D genes are given only for firm matches. Expanded clones get a size class; other rows say once, few or many, or leave the size out.

>TRBJ2-3|.|.|TRBV30
CAWSEVDTQYF
TGTGCCTGGAGTGAGGTAGATACGCAGTATTTT
>TRBJ2-7|.|few|TRBV28
CASSLYYEQYF
TGTGCCAGCAGTTTGTACTACGAGCAGTACTTC
>TRBJ1-2|.|.|TRBV7-9
CASSLEGLRGYTF
TGTGCCAGCAGCTTAGAGGGATTGCGTGGCTACACCTTC
>TRBJ2-1|TRBD2|few|TRBV9
CASSVGGLANNEQFF
TGTGCCAGCAGCGTAGGTGGACTAGCAAACAATGAGCAGTTCTTC
>TRBJ2-3|TRBD1|.|TRBV19
CASMGQGRYTQYF
TGTGCCAGTATGGGACAGGGGAGGTATACGCAGTATTTT
>TRBJ1-2|.|.|TRBV14
CASRGGNYGYTF
TGTGCCAGCAGAGGAGGGAACTATGGCTACACCTTC
>TRBJ2-4|.|.|TRBV6-1
CASSEAWRAGLANIQYF
TGTGCCAGCAGTGAAGCCTGGCGGGCAGGTCTGGCTAACATTCAGTACTTC
>TRBJ2-2|.|.|TRBV29-1
CSVDPLPTGELFF
TGCAGCGTCGACCCTCTCCCGACCGGGGAGCTGTTTTTT
>TRBJ2-6|.|.|TRBV6-5
CASSYFSGANVLTF
TGTGCCAGCAGTTACTTCTCTGGGGCCAACGTCCTGACTTTC
>TRBJ1-2|.|.|TRBV20-1
CSAPSVAGYTF
TGCAGTGCACCTAGCGTGGCTGGCTACACCTTC
>TRBJ2-5|TRBD1|.|TRBV29-1
CSSKGGEETQYF
TGCAGCTCGAAAGGGGGCGAGGAGACCCAGTACTTC
>TRBJ2-5|TRBD1|.|TRBV14
CASSRGQQETQYF
TGTGCCAGCAGCCGGGGACAGCAAGAGACCCAGTACTTC
>TRBJ1-4|.|once|TRBV7-9
CASSLLVGYPEQLFF
TGTGCCAGCAGCCTCCTTGTCGGGTACCCTGAACAACTGTTTTTT
>TRBJ2-7|.|.|TRBV27
CASSLPGPRHEQYF
TGTGCCAGCAGTTTACCAGGGCCGCGCCACGAGCAGTACTTC
>TRBJ2-3|TRBD2|.|TRBV10-3
CAISDGAGSDTQYF
TGTGCCATCAGTGATGGAGCGGGATCGGATACGCAGTATTTT
>TRBJ2-1|.|few|TRBV7-8
CASSLVAPFYNEQFF
TGTGCCAGCAGCTTAGTAGCGCCATTCTACAATGAGCAGTTCTTC
>TRBJ2-7|TRBD1|.|TRBV29-1
CSTSGQGGSYEQYF
TGCAGCACGAGCGGACAGGGCGGTTCCTACGAGCAGTACTTC
>TRBJ2-2|.|.|TRBV30
CAYGGRLLGTGELFF
TGTGCCTATGGGGGGAGACTACTAGGAACCGGGGAGCTGTTTTTT
>TRBJ2-7|.|.|TRBV5-1
CASSRGAQYEQYF
TGCGCCAGCAGCCGGGGAGCCCAATACGAGCAGTACTTC
>TRBJ2-6|TRBD1|.|TRBV7-9
CASSFRTGTGANVLTF
TGTGCCAGCAGCTTCAGGACAGGAACTGGGGCCAACGTCCTGACTTTC
>TRBJ1-2|.|.|TRBV7-9
CASSSTEYGYTF
TGTGCCAGTAGCTCGACAGAATATGGCTACACCTTC
>TRBJ1-2|.|.|TRBV30
CAWANNYGYTF
TGTGCCTGGGCTAATAACTATGGCTACACCTTC
>TRBJ2-7|.|.|TRBV30
CAWNGGSYEQYF
TGTGCCTGGAACGGGGGCTCCTACGAGCAGTACTTC
>TRBJ1-5|.|.|TRBV10-1
CASSESNQPQHF
TGCGCCAGCAGTGAGTCTAATCAGCCCCAGCATTTT
>TRBJ1-1|.|.|TRBV25-1
CASRGHSPEAFF
TGTGCCAGCAGAGGGCATTCCCCCGAAGCTTTCTTT
>TRBJ1-3|TRBD1|few|TRBV30
CAWGQASGNTIYF
TGTGCCTGGGGACAGGCCTCTGGAAACACCATATATTTT
>TRBJ1-1|.|few|TRBV19
CASSILGLGAFF
TGTGCCAGTAGTATTCTGGGCCTAGGAGCTTTCTTT